This TCR beta chain was identified during a study of T-cell reconstitution after alpha-beta-depleted transplantation in children. From germline, CDR1 is DFQATT and CDR2 SNEGSKA (reference sequence). The CDR3 totals 11 residues. V was shortened by 4 bases and J by 1 base, with 5 bases between the two germline ends. Overall study results and limits: T cells produced anew were the main source of T-cell counts and diversity one year after transplant. Some patients showed high day-60 TCRbeta diversity, which derived from surviving recipient T cells and thymic progenitors. Alpha-beta T cells about two months after transplant reportedly derived from several hundred expanded graft clones.

The TCRbeta library was prepared with unique molecular identifiers. Using its own MiXCR run on the PCR reads, TCRdb lists one record per CDR3 protein. The sample comprises approximately 85,000 distinct CDR3 sequences, roughly 14% of which are singletons, and 25% to 30% rests with the top ten. This clonotype was seen more than once but under ten times. Its matching antigen is unknown. The material sequenced was PBMCs, mostly from graft donor cells, taken 180 days after TCRalphabeta/CD19-depleted stem cell transplant. V is TRBV20-1 and J is TRBJ2-7; D gene unclear. This clonotype originated in a male patient under 10 years old who had a stem cell transplant for acute lymphoblastic leukemia, so the T cells may come from the graft donor. The DNA for the CDR3 is TGCAGTGCTATGAGATCCTACGAGCAGTACTTC. Translation gives CSAMRSYEQYF.